These T cell receptor beta chains were read from a single sample in a study of cytomegalovirus exposure and HLA in healthy donors. The table came from immunoSEQ multiplex PCR; TCRdb's copy has only in-frame clones and leaves some out. The data hold about 120,000 clones, with 83% observed a single time. Sequencing was performed on PBMCs. Receptor source: a woman aged 40 to 49 in good health and CMV-seropositive. Both conserved end residues are part of each CDR3. The order of the fields is V gene, D gene, J gene, clone size, CDR3 DNA, CDR3 protein. A D gene is named only where the DNA matches it firmly. The size of a clone is reported for some rows only, either as once, few or many, or as a class for expanded clones.

>TRBV2|TRBD1|TRBJ2-7|-
TGTGCCACAAACCGGGACAGGGGCTACGAGCAGTACTTC
CATNRDRGYEQYF
>TRBV7-6|TRBD2|TRBJ2-2|-
TGTGCCAGCAGCCCAAGACTAGCGGGAGATACCGGGGAGCTGTTTTTT
CASSPRLAGDTGELFF
>TRBV5-5|TRBD1|TRBJ2-2|once
TGTGCCAGCAGCTTGGACAGGGGGCACGGGGAGCTGTTTTTT
CASSLDRGHGELFF
>TRBV15|TRBD2|TRBJ2-7|-
TGTGCCACCAGCAGGGAACTAGCGGGATCCTACGAGCAGTACTTC
CATSRELAGSYEQYF
>TRBV5-4|TRBD2|TRBJ2-7|few
TGTGCCAGCAGCTTGAACGGGAGGAATTCCTACGAGCAGTACTTC
CASSLNGRNSYEQYF
>TRBV27|-|TRBJ2-7|-
TGTGCCAGCAGTTTATCGGGGGAGGACGTCCTTAGCTCCTACGAGCAGTACTTC
CASSLSGEDVLSSYEQYF
>TRBV27|TRBD1|TRBJ1-2|-
TGTGCCAGCAGTTTATATCGGGACAGCTATGGCTACACCTTC
CASSLYRDSYGYTF
>TRBV27|-|TRBJ1-5|once
TGTGCCAGCAGTTTTAACAATCAGCCCCAGCATTTT
CASSFNNQPQHF
>TRBV29-1|-|TRBJ2-3|-
TGCAGCGCCCTCGCCAGGGTTGCAGATACGCAGTATTTT
CSALARVADTQYF
>TRBV20-1|-|TRBJ2-5|-
TGCAGTGCTAGGAGTGGTGGGACCCAGTACTTC
CSARSGGTQYF
>TRBV5-6|TRBD1|TRBJ1-1|-
TGTGCCAGCTTCGCCGGGACAGTGAACACTGAAGCTTTCTTT
CASFAGTVNTEAFF
>TRBV29-1|TRBD1|TRBJ1-1|-
TGCAGCGTGATAAGACAGGGGAACACTGAAGCTTTCTTT
CSVIRQGNTEAFF
>TRBV5-1|TRBD2|TRBJ2-1|-
TGCGCCAGCAGCTTGGGTGTCGGGAGGGCCTTTCTTGAGCAGTTCTTC
CASSLGVGRAFLEQFF
>TRBV2|TRBD1|TRBJ2-4|once
TGTGCCAGCAGTGAATGGGGGGACAGGGTGGTCATTCAGTACTTC
CASSEWGDRVVIQYF
>TRBV13|TRBD2|TRBJ2-1|-
TGTGCCAGCAGCTTAGGCCGTCTGGGGACTAGAACCAATGAGCAGTTCTTC
CASSLGRLGTRTNEQFF
>TRBV6-5|-|TRBJ1-1|once
TGTGCCAGCACGCACACGGGAAAAGCTTTCTTT
CASTHTGKAFF
>TRBV23-1|TRBD1|TRBJ2-1|-
TGCGCCAGCAATAATCCAGGGGGAGACAATGAGCAGTTCTTC
CASNNPGGDNEQFF
>TRBV7-7|TRBD2|TRBJ2-2|-
TGTGCTAGCAGCTCGATCAGCGGGAGGGGGGCCGGGGAGCTGTTTTTT
CASSSISGRGAGELFF
>TRBV6-1|TRBD1|TRBJ2-5|few
TGTGCCAGCAGTGAATCGGCAGGGGGCGGCCAAGAGACCCAGTACTTC
CASSESAGGGQETQYF
>TRBV7-9|TRBD2|TRBJ2-5|-
TGTGCCAGCAGCTTAGCGATCGCGGGAGGTGGGGAGACCCAGTACTTC
CASSLAIAGGGETQYF
>TRBV6-1|TRBD1|TRBJ2-4|once
TGTGCCAGCCGAGACAGGGGACAAAACATTCAGTACTTC
CASRDRGQNIQYF
>TRBV5-1|TRBD1|TRBJ2-1|-
TGCGCCAGCAGCTTGGGGGACAGGGGCTACAATGAGCAGTTCTTC
CASSLGDRGYNEQFF
>TRBV4-2|-|TRBJ2-7|-
TGTGCCAGCAGCCAAGGGATTGGGGCTCTTTCCTACGAGCAGTACTTC
CASSQGIGALSYEQYF
>TRBV11-1|-|TRBJ1-4|-
TGTGCCAGCAGCCGTGACGGGGGGACTAATGAAAAACTGTTTTTT
CASSRDGGTNEKLFF
>TRBV5-1|-|TRBJ2-5|-
TGCGCCAGCAGGGGCCCGTTGGCCCAGTACTTC
CASRGPLAQYF
>TRBV5-4|TRBD1|TRBJ1-2|-
TGTGCCAGCAGCACCACCTTGAGGAGGGGGCGAATGGACTATGGCTACACCTTC
CASSTTLRRGRMDYGYTF
>TRBV5-4|-|TRBJ2-5|-
TGTGCCAGCAGCTCCACGGACAGCATCCAAGAGACCCAGTACTTC
CASSSTDSIQETQYF
>TRBV25-1|TRBD2|TRBJ2-7|-
TGTGCCAGCCGGACTAGCGGAGCCTCCTACGAGCAGTACTTC
CASRTSGASYEQYF
>TRBV23-1|-|TRBJ1-2|-
TGCGCCAGCAGTCAATCGAACACTAACTATGGCTACACCTTC
CASSQSNTNYGYTF
>TRBV5-6|TRBD2|TRBJ2-7|-
TGTGCCAGCAGCCCTAGCGGGAGGTCCCACGAGCAGTACTTC
CASSPSGRSHEQYF
>TRBV4-3|TRBD2|TRBJ2-7|-
TGCGCCAGCAGCCAAGTAGGTGCGGGAGGATACTACGAGCAGTACTTC
CASSQVGAGGYYEQYF
>TRBV10-3|TRBD1|TRBJ2-3|-
TGTGCCATCAGTGAGTCGCCGGGACAGGGGGCAGATACGCAGTATTTT
CAISESPGQGADTQYF
>TRBV4-1|TRBD1|TRBJ1-4|-
TGCGCCAGCAGCCAAGATCCGTCGGGGACAGGGGGGGAAAAACTGTTTTTT
CASSQDPSGTGGEKLFF
>TRBV27|TRBD2|TRBJ2-5|-
TGTGCCAGCAGGCACCCCCGTGGTAGCGGGAGTTGGGAGCAGTACTTC
CASRHPRGSGSWEQYF
>TRBV4-2|TRBD2|TRBJ2-5|-
TGTGCCAGCAGCCAACTGGAGGGGGCTAGCGGGAGGAACTTCCAAGAGACCCAGTACTTC
CASSQLEGASGRNFQETQYF
>TRBV4-3|-|TRBJ2-7|-
TGCGCCAGCAGCCAAGATCGGTCTGCCTACGAGCAGTACTTC
CASSQDRSAYEQYF
>TRBV11-3|TRBD1|TRBJ2-7|-
TGTGCCAGCAGCAGGGACAGGGGGCTATACGAGCAGTACTTC
CASSRDRGLYEQYF
>TRBV15|TRBD1|TRBJ1-1|-
TGTGCCACCAGCAGAGGACAGGGATTGAACACTGAAGCTTTCTTT
CATSRGQGLNTEAFF
>TRBV19|TRBD1|TRBJ2-5|-
TGTGCCAGTAGTGGGGACAGAGAAGAGACCCAGTACTTC
CASSGDREETQYF
>TRBV28|TRBD2|TRBJ2-1|-
TGTGCCAGCAGTTCTAGCGGGAGCTCCTACAATGAGCAGTTCTTC
CASSSSGSSYNEQFF
>TRBV30|TRBD2|TRBJ2-4|-
TGTGCCTGGAGAAAATTAGCGGGAGGGCTTCAGTACTTC
CAWRKLAGGLQYF
>TRBV7-9|TRBD2|TRBJ2-1|-
TGTGCCAGCAGCCCGGGACTAGCGGGAGTGCCCAATTGGGATGAGCAGTTCTTC
CASSPGLAGVPNWDEQFF
>TRBV18|TRBD2|TRBJ2-7|few
TGTGCCAGCTCAGAAACTAGCGCCTTCACCTACGAGCAGTACTTC
CASSETSAFTYEQYF
>TRBV9|-|TRBJ1-4|few
TGTGCCAGCAGCGTAGGTAACAGGGATGAAAAACTGTTTTTT
CASSVGNRDEKLFF
>TRBV19|TRBD2|TRBJ2-7|-
TGTGCCAGTAGCACAAGAACTAGCGGGAGTTACGAGCAGTACTTC
CASSTRTSGSYEQYF